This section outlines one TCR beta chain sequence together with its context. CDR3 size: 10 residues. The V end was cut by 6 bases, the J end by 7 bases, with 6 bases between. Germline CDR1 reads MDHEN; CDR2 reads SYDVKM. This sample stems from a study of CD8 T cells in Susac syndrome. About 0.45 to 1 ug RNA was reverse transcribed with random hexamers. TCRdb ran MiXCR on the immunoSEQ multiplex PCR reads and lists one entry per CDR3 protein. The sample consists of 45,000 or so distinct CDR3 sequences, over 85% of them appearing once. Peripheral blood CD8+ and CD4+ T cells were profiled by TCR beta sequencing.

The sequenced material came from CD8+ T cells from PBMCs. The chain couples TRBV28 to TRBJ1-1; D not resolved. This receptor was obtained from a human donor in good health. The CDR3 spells CASREGEAFF. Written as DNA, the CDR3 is TGTGCCAGCAGAGAGGGTGAAGCTTTCTTT.